The clone carrying this TCR beta chain was counted between two and nine times. What it binds is not known. This specimen belongs to a study of response to subunit inactivated influenza vaccine. Study-wide points: Researchers suggested that each seasonal influenza vaccination recruits few new T cells.

TCRdb independently ran MiXCR on the RT-PCR reads; one entry per CDR3 protein. The table has 750,000 to 850,000 distinct CDR3 sequences, around 18% seen once. Material: PBMCs from blood, obtained roughly 5 days after vaccination. The receptor was derived from a man in his forties or fifties who received an inactivated influenza vaccine.

The CDR3 here is CASSTRTGDQETQYF. The CDR3 nucleotides are TGTGCCAGCAGCACACGGACAGGGGACCAAGAGACCCAGTACTTC. The rearrangement joins TRBV11-1 to TRBJ2-5, with TRBD1 matching over 9 bases. The V gene's germline CDR1 is SGHAT and CDR2 FQDESV (reference sequence). The CDR3 covers 15 residues. The trim removed 5 bases at V and 0 bases at J, leaving 4 bases unmatched.